This TCR beta chain was found in a study of blood T cell repertoires in COVID-19. How the authors handled the data: It was from reference gene primer amplification that nucleated cell counts were estimated. Repertoires were generated with immunoSEQ multiplex PCR, while TCRdb's copy carries only in-frame clones and drops some. V, J and clone size are those of that table, while D and trimming were read from the DNA. Found here are 200,000 or so clones, 89% of them singletons; the top ten hold under 2.5%. Per germline, CDR1 MNHEY and CDR2 SMNVEV (reference sequence). The CDR3 totals 14 residues. Losses at the gene ends were 6 bases for V and 7 bases for J; bases not matched to a gene: 3.

The chain is built from TRBV27 and TRBJ1-4; 12 bases fit TRBD1. This clonotype originated in a woman between 40 and 55 years old with acute COVID-19. Sequencing was done on a sample of PBMCs or T cells enriched from blood (not recorded which). The CDR3, as DNA: TGTGCCAGCAGGGGACAGGGGGCAGGTGAAAAACTGTTTTTT. It specifies CASRGQGAGEKLFF.